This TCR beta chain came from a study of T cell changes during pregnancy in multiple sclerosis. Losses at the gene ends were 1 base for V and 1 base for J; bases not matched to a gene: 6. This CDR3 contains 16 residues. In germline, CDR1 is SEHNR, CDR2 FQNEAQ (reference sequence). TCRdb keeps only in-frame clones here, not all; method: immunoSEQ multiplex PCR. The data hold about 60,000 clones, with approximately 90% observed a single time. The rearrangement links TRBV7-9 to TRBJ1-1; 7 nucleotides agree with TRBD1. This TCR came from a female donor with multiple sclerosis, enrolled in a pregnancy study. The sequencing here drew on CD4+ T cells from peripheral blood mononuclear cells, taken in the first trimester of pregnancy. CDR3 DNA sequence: TGTGCCAGCAGCTTAGATCTCCAGGGGGAGAACACTGAAGCTTTCTTT. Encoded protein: CASSLDLQGENTEAFF. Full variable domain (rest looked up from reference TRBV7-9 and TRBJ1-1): DTGVSQNPRHKITKRGQNVTFRCDPISEHNRLYWYRQTLGQGPEFLTYFQNEAQLEKSRLLSDRFSAERPKGSFSTLEIQRTEQGDSAMYLCASSLDLQGENTEAFFGQGTRLTVV.